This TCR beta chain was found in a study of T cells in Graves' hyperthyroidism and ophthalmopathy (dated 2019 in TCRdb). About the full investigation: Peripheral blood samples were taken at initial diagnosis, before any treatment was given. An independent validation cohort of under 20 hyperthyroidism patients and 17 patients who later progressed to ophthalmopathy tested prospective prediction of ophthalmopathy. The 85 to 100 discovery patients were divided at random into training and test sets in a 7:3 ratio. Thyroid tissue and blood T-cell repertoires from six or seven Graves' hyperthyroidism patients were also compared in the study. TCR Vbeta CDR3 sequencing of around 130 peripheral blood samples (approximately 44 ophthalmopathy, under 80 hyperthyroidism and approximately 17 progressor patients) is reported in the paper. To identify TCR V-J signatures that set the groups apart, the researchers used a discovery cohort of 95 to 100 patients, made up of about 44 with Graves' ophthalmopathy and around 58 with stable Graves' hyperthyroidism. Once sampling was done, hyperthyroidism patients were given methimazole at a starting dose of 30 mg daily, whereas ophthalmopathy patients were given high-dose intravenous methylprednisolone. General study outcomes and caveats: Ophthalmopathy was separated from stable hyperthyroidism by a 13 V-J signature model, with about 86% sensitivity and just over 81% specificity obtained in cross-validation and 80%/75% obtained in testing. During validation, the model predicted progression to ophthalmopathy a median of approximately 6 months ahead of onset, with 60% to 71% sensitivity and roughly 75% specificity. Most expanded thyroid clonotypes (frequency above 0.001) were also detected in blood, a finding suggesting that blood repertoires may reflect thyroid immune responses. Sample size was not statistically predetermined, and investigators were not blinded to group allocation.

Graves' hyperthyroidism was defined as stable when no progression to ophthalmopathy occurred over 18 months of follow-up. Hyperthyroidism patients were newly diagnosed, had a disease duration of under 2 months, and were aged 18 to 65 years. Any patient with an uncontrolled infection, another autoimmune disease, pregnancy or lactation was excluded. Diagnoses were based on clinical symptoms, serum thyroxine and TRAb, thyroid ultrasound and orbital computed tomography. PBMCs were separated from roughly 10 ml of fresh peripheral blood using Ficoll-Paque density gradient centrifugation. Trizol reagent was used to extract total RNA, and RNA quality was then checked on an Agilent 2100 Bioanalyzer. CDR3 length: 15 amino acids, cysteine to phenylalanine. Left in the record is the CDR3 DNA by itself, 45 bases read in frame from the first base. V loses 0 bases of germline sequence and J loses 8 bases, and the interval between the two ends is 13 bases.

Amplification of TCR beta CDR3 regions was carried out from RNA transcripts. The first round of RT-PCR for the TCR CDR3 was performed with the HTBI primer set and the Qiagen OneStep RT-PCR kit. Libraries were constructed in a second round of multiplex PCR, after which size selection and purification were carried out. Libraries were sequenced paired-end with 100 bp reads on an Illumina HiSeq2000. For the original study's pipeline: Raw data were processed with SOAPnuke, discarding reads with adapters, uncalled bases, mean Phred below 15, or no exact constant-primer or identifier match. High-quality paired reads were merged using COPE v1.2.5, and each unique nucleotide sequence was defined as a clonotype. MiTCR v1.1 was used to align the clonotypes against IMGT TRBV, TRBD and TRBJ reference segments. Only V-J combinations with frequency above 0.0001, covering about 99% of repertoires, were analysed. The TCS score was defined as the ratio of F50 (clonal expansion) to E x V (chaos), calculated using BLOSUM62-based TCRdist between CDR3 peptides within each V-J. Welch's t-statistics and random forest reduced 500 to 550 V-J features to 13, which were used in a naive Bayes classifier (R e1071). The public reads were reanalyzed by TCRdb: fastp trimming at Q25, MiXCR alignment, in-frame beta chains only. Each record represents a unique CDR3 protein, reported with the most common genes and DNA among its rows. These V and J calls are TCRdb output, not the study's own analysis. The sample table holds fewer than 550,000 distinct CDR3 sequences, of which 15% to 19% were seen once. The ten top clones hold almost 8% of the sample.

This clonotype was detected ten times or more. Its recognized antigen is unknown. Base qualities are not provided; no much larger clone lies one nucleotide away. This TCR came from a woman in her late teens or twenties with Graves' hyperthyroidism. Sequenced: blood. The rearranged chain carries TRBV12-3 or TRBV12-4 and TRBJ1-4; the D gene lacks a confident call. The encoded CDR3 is CASSLAPGRVEKLFF. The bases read TGTGCCAGCAGTTTAGCGCCTGGTAGGGTCGAAAAACTGTTTTTT.